This T cell receptor (beta chain) was sequenced during a study of circulating and synovial CD4+ cells in juvenile arthritis (dated by TCRdb to between 2014 and 2016). For context, the study as a whole: Within each patient, the TCRbeta CDR3 repertoires of synovial CD4 T cells, bulk blood CD4 T cells and circulating HLA-DR+ CD4 T cells were compared. Repertoire sequencing aimed to confirm that a circulating synovial-like CD4 T cell subset was enriched in synovial clonotypes.

The sequenced samples came from patients who had active juvenile idiopathic arthritis. Cells were sorted immediately after thawing, with dead cells excluded using Live/Dead Fixable Near-IR Stain. About this clone itself: Its target antigen remains unknown. No much larger clonotype is one base removed from it; base qualities were not supplied.

V is shortened by 5 bases, J by 1 base, and the region joining them spans 12 bases. Sequences SGHRS (CDR1) and YFSETQ (CDR2) are obtained from the germline V gene. Taken from cysteine to phenylalanine, the CDR3 has 15 residues. Only CDR3 DNA is held: 45 bases, read in frame from base 1. Libraries came from the immunoSEQ multiplex PCR assay. TCRbeta CDR3 sequencing was performed as a commercial service by an external provider. As for how the authors treated the data: The analyses relied on productive nucleotide sequences along with amino acid sequences obtained through in silico translation. Diversity was measured as Renyi entropy over a range of alpha values, and the median of 200 repeated subsamples was taken to equalise sample size. Pairwise repertoire distance was calculated as one minus the Chao-modified Jaccard index to correct for under-sampling and was used for clustering. Frequency-weighted overlap with synovial clonotypes was computed over 200 sample sizes, 200 draws without replacement each, and reported at the smaller sample's size. The source is immuneACCESS, and TCRdb retained only in-frame sequences with V and J called. Part of the clones is not carried over; for the studies checked, unresolved V genes explain less than half of this, and the remainder is unexplained. Clonal size and the V and J genes are those of that table, whereas D and trimming came from the DNA. The sample records just over 35,000 clones, about 94% of which are singletons. The top ten clonotypes cover roughly 0.7% of the sample.

Findings and caveats that apply to the study as a whole: No difference between circulating pathogenic-like lymphocytes and bulk blood T cells was detected by traditional Vbeta family usage analysis. Because overlap with synovium rose as sequencing depth increased, the measured fractions of shared clonotypes likely underestimated the overlap of the full repertoire. CPL and bulk blood CD4 samples differed in T cell genome counts by at least an order of magnitude, so sample-size effects were addressed. Synovial and circulating pathogenic-like lymphocyte repertoires were less diverse than bulk blood CD4 repertoires, and some CPL samples were as oligoclonal as synovium. Circulating pathogenic-like lymphocytes clustered together with synovial T cells and shared a substantially larger fraction of CDR3 sequences with synovium than bulk blood did.

The receptor chain draws on TRBV5-1 and TRBJ2-2; confidence is insufficient to name the D gene. The source of this sequence is a human donor with juvenile idiopathic arthritis. Sequenced sample: CD4+ T cells from blood. At the DNA level, the sequence is TGCGCCAGCAGAATAATTTACAGGAACACCGGGGAGCTGTTTTTT. Translated, this gives CASRIIYRNTGELFF.